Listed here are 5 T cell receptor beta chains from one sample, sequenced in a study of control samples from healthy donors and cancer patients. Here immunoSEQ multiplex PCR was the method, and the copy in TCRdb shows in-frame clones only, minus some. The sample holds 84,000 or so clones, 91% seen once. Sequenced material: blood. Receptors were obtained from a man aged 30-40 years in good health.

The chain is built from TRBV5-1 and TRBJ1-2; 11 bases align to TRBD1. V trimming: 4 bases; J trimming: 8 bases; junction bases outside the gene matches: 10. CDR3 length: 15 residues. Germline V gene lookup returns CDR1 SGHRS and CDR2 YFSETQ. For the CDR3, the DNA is TGCGCCAGCAGCGTTTTAGGACAGGGGGCGGAAGGCTACACCTTC. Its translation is CASSVLGQGAEGYTF.

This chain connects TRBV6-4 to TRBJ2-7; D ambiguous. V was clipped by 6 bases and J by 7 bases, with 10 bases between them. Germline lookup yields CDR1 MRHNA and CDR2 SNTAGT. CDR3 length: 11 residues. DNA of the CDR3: TGTGCCAGCAGGAGCCTCTGGGAGCAGTACTTC. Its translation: CASRSLWEQYF.

CDR3: CASSSWTSLYNEQFF. The CDR3 nucleotides read TGTGCCAGCAGCTCCTGGACTAGCCTCTACAATGAGCAGTTCTTC. This chain connects TRBV11-1 to TRBJ2-1; 8 bases line up with TRBD2. From germline, CDR1 is SGHAT and CDR2 FQDESV (reference sequence). CDR3 length equals 15 residues. With 4 bases clipped from V and 3 bases from J, the junction kept 5 bases outside the gene matches. Combining the CDR3 with reference TRBV11-1 and TRBJ2-1 gives the whole variable domain EAEVAQSPRYKITEKSQAVAFWCDPISGHATLYWYRQILGQGPELLVQFQDESVVDDSQLPKDRFSAERLKGVDSTLKIQPAELGDSAMYLCASSSWTSLYNEQFFGPGTRLTVL.

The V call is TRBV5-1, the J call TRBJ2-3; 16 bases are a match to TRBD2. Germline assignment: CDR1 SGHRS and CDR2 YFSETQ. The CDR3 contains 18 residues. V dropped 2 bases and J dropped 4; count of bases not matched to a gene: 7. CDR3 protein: CASSLIGGLAGGADTQYF. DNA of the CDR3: TGCGCCAGCAGCTTAATCGGGGGACTAGCGGGAGGGGCAGATACGCAGTATTTT.

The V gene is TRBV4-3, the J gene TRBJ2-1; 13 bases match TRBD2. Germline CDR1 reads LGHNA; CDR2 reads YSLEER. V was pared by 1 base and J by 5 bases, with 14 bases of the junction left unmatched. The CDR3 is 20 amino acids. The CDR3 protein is CASSQAGRLGLAGADNEQFF. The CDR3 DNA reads TGCGCCAGCAGCCAAGCGGGACGGTTAGGACTAGCGGGGGCTGACAATGAGCAGTTCTTC.